This is a list of T cell receptor beta chains from one sample in a study of T cell responses to AZD1222 COVID-19 vaccine. Clones were sequenced by immunoSEQ multiplex PCR, and TCRdb holds only the in-frame ones, with some missing. Among roughly 13,000 clones listed, roughly 80% were seen once. The sequencing here drew on peripheral blood, taken 28 days after the second AZD1222 dose. The receptors stem from an adult who received the AZD1222 COVID-19 vaccine. The CDR3 runs from the conserved cysteine through the conserved F or W. D genes are given only for firm matches. Where a row states a size, it is once, few, many or the class of an expanded clone; other rows omit it.

d_call | j_call | clone_size | v_call | cdr3_nt | cdr3_aa
NA | TRBJ1-1 | NA | TRBV7-8 | TGTGCCAGCAGCTTAGGAAGTATCCAAATGAACACTGAAGCTTTCTTT | CASSLGSIQMNTEAFF
TRBD2 | TRBJ2-1 | NA | TRBV6-5 | TGTGCCAGCAGTTCGGGACTAGCAACCAATGAGCAGTTCTTC | CASSSGLATNEQFF
TRBD2 | TRBJ2-3 | NA | TRBV5-8 | TGTGCCAGCAAAAAAACCGGGAGGGGAGTGAGGACAGATACGCAGTATTTT | CASKKTGRGVRTDTQYF
NA | TRBJ1-2 | NA | TRBV18 | TGTGCCAGCTCACCAGGGTCAGGGAGTGGCTATGGCTACACCTTC | CASSPGSGSGYGYTF
NA | TRBJ2-7 | NA | TRBV30 | TGTGCCTGGAGTCCAGGTCGTTCTGGGCAGTACTTC | CAWSPGRSGQYF
NA | TRBJ1-1 | NA | TRBV5-8 | TGTGCCAGCTACTTACAATACTTGAACACTGAAGCTTTCTTT | CASYLQYLNTEAFF
TRBD2 | TRBJ2-1 | once | TRBV18 | TGTGCCAGCTCACCAACCGGGACTAGCGGGGGGGTTGAGCAGTTCTTC | CASSPTGTSGGVEQFF
NA | TRBJ1-4 | NA | TRBV5-4 | TGTGCCAGCAGCTTGAATCGGGCAGTTAATGAAAAACTGTTTTTT | CASSLNRAVNEKLFF
TRBD1 | TRBJ2-7 | NA | TRBV7-8 | TGTGCCAGCAGCCAACGACAGGGGGTCTACGAGCAGTACTTC | CASSQRQGVYEQYF
NA | TRBJ2-1 | NA | TRBV11-2 | TGTGCCAGCAGCTTAGATTGGGCAGGGCGAGGAGATGAGCAGTTCTTC | CASSLDWAGRGDEQFF
NA | TRBJ1-5 | few | TRBV7-2 | TGTGCCAGCAGCTTAGAACGGGGTAGCAATCAGCCCCAGCATTTT | CASSLERGSNQPQHF
NA | TRBJ1-2 | NA | TRBV5-4 | TGTGCCAGCAGCTTGAAGTCGGGGGCCAACTATGGCTACACCTTC | CASSLKSGANYGYTF
TRBD1 | TRBJ1-2 | NA | TRBV9 | TGTGCCAGCAGCGTTCAGGGGGCCCGTGGCTTGTATGGCTACACCTTC | CASSVQGARGLYGYTF
NA | TRBJ2-2 | NA | TRBV27 | TGTGCCAGCAGTGCAACCGGGACAACCACCGGGGAGCTGTTTTTT | CASSATGTTTGELFF
NA | TRBJ2-1 | NA | TRBV27 | TGTGCCAGCAGCGTGAGGGAGGCGTACAATGAGCAGTTCTTC | CASSVREAYNEQFF